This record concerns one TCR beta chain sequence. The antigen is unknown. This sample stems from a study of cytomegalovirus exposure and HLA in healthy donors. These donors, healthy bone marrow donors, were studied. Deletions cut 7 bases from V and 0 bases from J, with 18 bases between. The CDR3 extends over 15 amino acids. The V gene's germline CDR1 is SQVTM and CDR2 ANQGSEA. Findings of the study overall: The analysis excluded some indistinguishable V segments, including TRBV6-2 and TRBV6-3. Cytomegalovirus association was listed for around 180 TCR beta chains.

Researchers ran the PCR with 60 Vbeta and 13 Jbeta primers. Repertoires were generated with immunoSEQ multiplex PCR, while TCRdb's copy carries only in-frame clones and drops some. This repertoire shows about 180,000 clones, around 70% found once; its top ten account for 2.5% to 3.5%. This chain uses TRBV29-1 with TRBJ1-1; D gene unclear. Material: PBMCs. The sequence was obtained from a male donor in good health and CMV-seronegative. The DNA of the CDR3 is TGCAGCGCGGGAGCCTCTGAGGGCATGAACACTGAAGCTTTCTTT. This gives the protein CSAGASEGMNTEAFF. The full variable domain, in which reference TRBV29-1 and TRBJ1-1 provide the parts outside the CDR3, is SAVISQKPSRDICQRGTSLTIQCQVDSQVTMMFWYRQQPGQSLTLIATANQGSEATYESGFVIDKFPISRPNLTFSTLTVSNMSPEDSSIYLCSAGASEGMNTEAFFGQGTRLTVV.